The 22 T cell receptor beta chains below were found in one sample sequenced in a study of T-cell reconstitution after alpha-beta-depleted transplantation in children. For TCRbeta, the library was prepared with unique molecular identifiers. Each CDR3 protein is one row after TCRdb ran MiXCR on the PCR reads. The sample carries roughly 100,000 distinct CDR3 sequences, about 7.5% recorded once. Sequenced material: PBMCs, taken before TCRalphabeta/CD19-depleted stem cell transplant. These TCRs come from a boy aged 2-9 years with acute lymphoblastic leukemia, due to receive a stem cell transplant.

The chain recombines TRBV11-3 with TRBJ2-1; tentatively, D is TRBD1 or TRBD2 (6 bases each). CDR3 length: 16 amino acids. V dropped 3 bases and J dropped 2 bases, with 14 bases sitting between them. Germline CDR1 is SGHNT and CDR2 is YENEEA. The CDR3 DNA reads TGTGCCAGCAGCTTGGGGGGCGGGGATACCTACAATGAGCAGTTCTTC. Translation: CASSLGGGDTYNEQFF. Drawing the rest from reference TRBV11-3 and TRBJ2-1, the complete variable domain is EAGVVQSPRYKIIEKKQPVAFWCNPISGHNTLYWYLQNLGQGPELLIRYENEEAVDDSQLPKDRFSAERLKGVDSTLKIQPAELGDSAVYLCASSLGGGDTYNEQFFGPGTRLTVL.

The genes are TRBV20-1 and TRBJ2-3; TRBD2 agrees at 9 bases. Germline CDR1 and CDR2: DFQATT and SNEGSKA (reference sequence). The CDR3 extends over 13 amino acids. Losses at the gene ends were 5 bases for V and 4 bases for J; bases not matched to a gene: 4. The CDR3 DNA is TGCAGTGCTCGCGGGGGGGGTGCAGATACGCAGTATTTT. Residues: CSARGGGADTQYF.

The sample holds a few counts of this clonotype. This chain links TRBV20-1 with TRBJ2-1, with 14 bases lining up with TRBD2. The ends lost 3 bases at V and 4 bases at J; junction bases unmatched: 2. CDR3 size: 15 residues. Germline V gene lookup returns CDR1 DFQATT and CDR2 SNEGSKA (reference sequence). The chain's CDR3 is CSARGLAGAYNEQFF. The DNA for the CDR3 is TGCAGTGCTAGGGGACTAGCGGGGGCTTACAATGAGCAGTTCTTC.

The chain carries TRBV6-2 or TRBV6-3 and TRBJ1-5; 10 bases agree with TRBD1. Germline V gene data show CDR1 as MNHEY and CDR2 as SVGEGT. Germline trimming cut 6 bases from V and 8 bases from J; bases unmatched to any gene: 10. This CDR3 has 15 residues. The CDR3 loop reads CASRRQGARAKPQHF. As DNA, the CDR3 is TGTGCCAGCAGGAGACAGGGGGCGAGGGCGAAGCCCCAGCATTTT.

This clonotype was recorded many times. The CDR3 coding sequence is TGTGCCAGCAGCGTAGAACAGGGGTTCTACGAGCAGTACTTC. Amino acids: CASSVEQGFYEQYF. The J gene is TRBJ2-7, the V gene TRBV9; TRBD1 agrees at 7 bases. The CDR3 sequence is 14 residues long. CDR1 SGDLS and CDR2 YYNGEE come from the germline V gene. V lost 0 bases and J lost 3; bases outside the gene matches: 3.

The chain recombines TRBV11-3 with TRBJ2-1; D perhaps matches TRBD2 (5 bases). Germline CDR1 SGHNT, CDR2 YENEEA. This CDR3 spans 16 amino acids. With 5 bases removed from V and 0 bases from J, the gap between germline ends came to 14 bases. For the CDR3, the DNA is TGTGCCAGCAGCCCCCGTGGACTCAGCTCCTACAATGAGCAGTTCTTC. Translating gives CASSPRGLSSYNEQFF.

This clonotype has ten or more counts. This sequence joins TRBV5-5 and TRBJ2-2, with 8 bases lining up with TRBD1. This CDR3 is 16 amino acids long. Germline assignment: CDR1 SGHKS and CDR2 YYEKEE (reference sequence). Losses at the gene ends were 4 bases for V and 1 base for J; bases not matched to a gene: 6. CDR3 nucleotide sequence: TGTGCCAGCAGCCCCGGACAGGGTTGGAACACCGGGGAGCTGTTTTTT. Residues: CASSPGQGWNTGELFF.

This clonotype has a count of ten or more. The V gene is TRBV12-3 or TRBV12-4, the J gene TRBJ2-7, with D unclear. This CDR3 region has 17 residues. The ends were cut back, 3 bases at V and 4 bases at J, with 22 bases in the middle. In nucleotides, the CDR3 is TGTGCCAGCAGTTTTTCCGGCCCGGCCGGATTTGGGTACGAGCAGTACTTC. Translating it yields CASSFSGPAGFGYEQYF.

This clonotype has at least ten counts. The CDR3 sequence: CSARDQGWARGQFF. The CDR3 bases are TGCAGTGCTAGAGATCAGGGGTGGGCTAGAGGGCAGTTCTTC. The chain is built from TRBV20-1 and TRBJ2-1, with TRBD1 as a possible D gene (6 bases). Between the trimmed V and J ends, which lost 0 bases and 12 bases, there was a span of 18 bases. Germline CDR1 is DFQATT and CDR2 is SNEGSKA (reference sequence). The CDR3 length is 14 residues.

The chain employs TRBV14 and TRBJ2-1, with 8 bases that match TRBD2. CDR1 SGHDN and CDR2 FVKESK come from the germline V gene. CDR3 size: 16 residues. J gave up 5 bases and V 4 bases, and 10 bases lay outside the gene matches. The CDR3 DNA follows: TGTGCCAGCAGCCCTCCCGGGGGGGGGCCTAACAATGAGCAGTTCTTC. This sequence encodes CASSPPGGGPNNEQFF.

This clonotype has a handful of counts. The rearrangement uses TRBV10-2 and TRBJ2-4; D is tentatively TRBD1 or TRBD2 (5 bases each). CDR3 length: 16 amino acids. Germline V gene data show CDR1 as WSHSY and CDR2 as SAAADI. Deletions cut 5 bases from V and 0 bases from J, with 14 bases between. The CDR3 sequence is CASSMQRGLAKNIQYF. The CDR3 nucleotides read TGCGCCAGCAGTATGCAGAGGGGATTAGCCAAAAACATTCAGTACTTC.

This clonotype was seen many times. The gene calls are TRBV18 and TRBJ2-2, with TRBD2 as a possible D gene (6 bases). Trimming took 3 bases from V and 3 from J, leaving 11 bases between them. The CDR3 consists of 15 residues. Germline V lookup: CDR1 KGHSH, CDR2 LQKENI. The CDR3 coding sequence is TGTGCCAGCTCACCGGGCGGGGCCGACACCGGGGAGCTGTTTTTT. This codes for CASSPGGADTGELFF.

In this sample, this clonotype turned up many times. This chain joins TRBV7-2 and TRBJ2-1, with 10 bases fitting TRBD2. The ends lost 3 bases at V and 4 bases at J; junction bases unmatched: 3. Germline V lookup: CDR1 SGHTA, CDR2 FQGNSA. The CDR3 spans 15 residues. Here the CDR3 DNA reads TGTGCCAGCAGCTTTAGCGGGGGGCGGTACAATGAGCAGTTCTTC. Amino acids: CASSFSGGRYNEQFF.

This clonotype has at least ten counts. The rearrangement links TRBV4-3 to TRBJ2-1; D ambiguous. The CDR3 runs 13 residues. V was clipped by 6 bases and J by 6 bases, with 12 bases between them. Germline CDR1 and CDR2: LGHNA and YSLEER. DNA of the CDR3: TGCGCCAGCAGTTACCAAGGTAGCAATGAGCAGTTCTTC. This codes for CASSYQGSNEQFF.

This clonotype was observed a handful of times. This CDR3 reads CASSLGGLSAGTQYF. The DNA for the CDR3 is TGTGCCAGCAGCTTAGGTGGGCTGTCGGCGGGGACCCAGTACTTC. This chain uses TRBV7-2 with TRBJ2-5; maybe TRBD2 (5 bases). V gave up 1 base and J gave up 7 bases, with 16 bases separating them. The CDR3 sequence is 15 residues long. The germline V gene has CDR1 SGHTA and CDR2 FQGNSA.

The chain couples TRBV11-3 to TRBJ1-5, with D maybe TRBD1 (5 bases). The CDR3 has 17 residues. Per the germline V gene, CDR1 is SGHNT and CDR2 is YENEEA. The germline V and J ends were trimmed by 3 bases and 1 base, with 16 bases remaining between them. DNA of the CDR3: TGTGCCAGCAGCTTCTCCCGGGGACCGTTGAGCAATCAGCCCCAGCATTTT. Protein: CASSFSRGPLSNQPQHF.

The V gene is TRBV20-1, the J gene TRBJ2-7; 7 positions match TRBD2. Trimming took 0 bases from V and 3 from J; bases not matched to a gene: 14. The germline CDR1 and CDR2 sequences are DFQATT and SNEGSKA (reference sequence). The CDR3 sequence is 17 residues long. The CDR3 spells CSARDSGRGVGSYEQYF. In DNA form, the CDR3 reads TGCAGTGCTAGAGATTCGGGCCGGGGGGTAGGCAGCTACGAGCAGTACTTC.

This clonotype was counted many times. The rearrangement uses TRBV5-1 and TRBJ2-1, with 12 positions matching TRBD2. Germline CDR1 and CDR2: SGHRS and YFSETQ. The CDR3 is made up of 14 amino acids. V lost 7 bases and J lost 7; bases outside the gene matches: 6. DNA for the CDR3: TGCGCCAGCGAGACTAGCGGGGGCCTAAATGAGCAGTTCTTC. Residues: CASETSGGLNEQFF.

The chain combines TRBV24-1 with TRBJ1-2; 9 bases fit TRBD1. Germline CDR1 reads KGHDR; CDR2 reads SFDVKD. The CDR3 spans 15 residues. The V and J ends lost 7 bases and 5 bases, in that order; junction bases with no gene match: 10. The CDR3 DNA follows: TGTGCCACCAGCCTCACAGGGGGCACTACTTATGGCTACACCTTC. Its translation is CATSLTGGTTYGYTF.

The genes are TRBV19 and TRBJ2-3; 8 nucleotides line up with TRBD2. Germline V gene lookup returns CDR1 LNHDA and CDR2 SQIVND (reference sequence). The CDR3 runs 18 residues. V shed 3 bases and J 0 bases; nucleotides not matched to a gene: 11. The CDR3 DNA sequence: TGTGCCAGTAGTATCGGACGGGGGGGATTCGGGAGCACAGATACGCAGTATTTT. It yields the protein CASSIGRGGFGSTDTQYF.

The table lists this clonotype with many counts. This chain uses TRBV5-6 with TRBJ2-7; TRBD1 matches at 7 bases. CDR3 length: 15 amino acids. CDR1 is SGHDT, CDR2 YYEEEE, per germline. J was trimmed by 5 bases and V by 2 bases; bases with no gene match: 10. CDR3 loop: CASSLYYRDSDEQYF. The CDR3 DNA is TGTGCCAGCAGCTTATACTACCGGGACAGCGACGAGCAGTACTTC.

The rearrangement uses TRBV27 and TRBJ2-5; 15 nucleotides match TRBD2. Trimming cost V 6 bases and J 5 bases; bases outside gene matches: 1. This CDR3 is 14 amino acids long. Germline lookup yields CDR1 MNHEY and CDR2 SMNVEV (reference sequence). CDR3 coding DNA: TGTGCCAGCAGCGGACTAGCGGGAGGGGAGACCCAGTACTTC. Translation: CASSGLAGGETQYF.